This passage covers 15 T cell receptor beta chains from one sample sequenced in a study of T-cell reconstitution after alpha-beta-depleted transplantation in children. During its preparation, the TCRbeta library received unique molecular identifiers. One entry per CDR3 protein results from TCRdb running MiXCR on the PCR reads. The data show almost 500,000 distinct CDR3 sequences, 10% to 13% seen once. Here the sequenced sample was PBMCs, taken before TCRalphabeta/CD19-depleted stem cell transplant. Source of these receptors: a child aged 2-15 years with inherited bone marrow failure, due to receive a stem cell transplant.

This clonotype was counted ten times or more. This rearrangement joins TRBV11-1 to TRBJ2-1; a possible D gene is TRBD2 (7 bases). The germline gives CDR1 SGHAT, CDR2 FQDESV (reference sequence). This CDR3 has 17 amino acids. Trimming took 2 bases from V and 0 from J, leaving 14 bases between them. The CDR3 nucleotides read TGTGCCAGCAGCTTATTGGGGGGGCTTAGCTCCTACAATGAGCAGTTCTTC. Its protein product is CASSLLGGLSSYNEQFF.

Comment on this clonotype: Possible read error: a much larger clone is one base away. The chain joins TRBV5-1 to TRBJ2-5; 8 positions agree with TRBD2. There are 17 residues in the CDR3. The germline V gene has CDR1 SGHRS and CDR2 YFSETQ. The CDR3 sequence is CASSRYSGISGYETKYF. The CDR3 nucleotides read TGCGCCAGCAGCCGATATAGCGGGATATCGGGTTATGAGACCAAGTACTTC.

This clonotype was observed at least ten times. The CDR3 here is CASSQRTGIQGRYNEQFF. The CDR3 nucleotides are TGTGCCAGCAGCCAAAGGACAGGGATCCAAGGAAGGTACAATGAGCAGTTCTTC. The chain links TRBV11-1 to TRBJ2-1, with TRBD1 identical over 8 bases. Germline values: CDR1 SGHAT, CDR2 FQDESV (reference sequence). The CDR3 loop spans 18 amino acids. J gave up 4 bases and V 5 bases, and 16 bases lay outside the gene matches.

This clonotype was seen a handful of times. V is TRBV20-1 and J is TRBJ1-4; the D is unclear. CDR1 is DFQATT and CDR2 is SNEGSKA in the germline V gene (reference sequence). V dropped 2 bases and J dropped 4 bases, with 5 bases sitting between them. This CDR3 is 12 amino acids long. Written as DNA, the CDR3 is TGCAGTGCTAGACGGTTTAATGAAAAACTGTTTTTT. The encoded protein is CSARRFNEKLFF.

This clonotype showed up many times. The rearrangement links TRBV5-1 to TRBJ2-7; no clear D gene. The V gene's germline CDR1 is SGHRS and CDR2 YFSETQ. V was pared by 0 bases and J by 2 bases, with 12 bases between. The CDR3 consists of 15 residues. The CDR3 DNA sequence: TGCGCCAGCAGCTTGGTGGCAGCCCTCCCCTACGAGCAGTACTTC. Residues: CASSLVAALPYEQYF.

This clonotype was seen ten or more times. The V call is TRBV6-5, the J call TRBJ2-1; 13 bases fit TRBD2. Germline lookup yields CDR1 MNHEY and CDR2 SVGAGI. The CDR3 is 19 amino acids. With 1 base clipped from V and 3 bases from J, the junction kept 9 bases outside the gene matches. This CDR3 reads CASSYYGTSGTGYYNEQFF. The DNA for the CDR3 is TGTGCCAGCAGTTACTACGGGACTAGCGGGACAGGGTACTACAATGAGCAGTTCTTC.

Many counts were recorded for this clonotype. The chain is built from TRBV6-5 and TRBJ2-7; unclear D gene. V was pared by 4 bases and J by 5 bases, with 12 bases between. The germline V gene encodes CDR1 MNHEY and CDR2 SVGAGI. This CDR3 contains 13 residues. CDR3 sequence: CASSSEVRNEQYF. The CDR3 bases are TGTGCCAGCAGTTCCGAGGTTAGGAACGAGCAGTACTTC.

This clonotype was seen repeatedly, ten times or more. The genes are TRBV7-8 and TRBJ2-3; D might be TRBD1 (6 bases). The CDR3 extends over 15 amino acids. The germline V and J ends were trimmed by 5 bases and 3 bases, with 15 bases remaining between them. Germline V CDR1 and CDR2: SGHVS, FQNEAQ. This CDR3 is CASSIRGTGTDTQYF. Here the CDR3 DNA reads TGTGCCAGCAGCATCAGGGGCACTGGGACAGATACGCAGTATTTT.

The sample holds a few counts of this clonotype. CDR3 sequence reads: CASSESRTSGRSSYTQYF. CDR3 DNA sequence: TGTGCCAGCAGTGAATCACGGACTAGCGGGAGAAGTTCATATACGCAGTATTTT. The chain uses TRBV2 and TRBJ2-3; 13 positions agree with TRBD2. The CDR3 consists of 18 residues. Germline trimming cut 2 bases from V and 7 bases from J; bases unmatched to any gene: 12. CDR1 SNHLY and CDR2 FYNNEI come from the germline V gene. The full variable domain, in which reference TRBV2 and TRBJ2-3 provide the parts outside the CDR3, is EPEVTQTPSHQVTQMGQEVILRCVPISNHLYFYWYRQILGQKVEFLVSFYNNEISEKSEIFDDQFSVERPDGSNFTLKIRSTKLEDSAMYFCASSESRTSGRSSYTQYFGPGTRLTVL.

This clonotype has ten or more counts. The chain carries TRBV6-1 and TRBJ2-3; D is perhaps TRBD2 (6 bases). The germline V and J ends were trimmed by 4 bases and 0 bases, with 11 bases remaining between them. The CDR3 has 15 amino acids. CDR1 is MNHNS and CDR2 is SASEGT in the germline V gene. CDR3 bases: TGTGCCAGCAGTGGCGGGGCTCTTAGCACAGATACGCAGTATTTT. Its translation is CASSGGALSTDTQYF.

The table lists this clonotype with a few counts. The V gene is TRBV30, the J gene TRBJ2-7; D is undetermined. Per the germline V gene, CDR1 is GTSNPN and CDR2 is SVGIG (reference sequence). The CDR3 has 10 residues. The CDR3 bases are TGTGCTGTCCAGTCCTACGAGCAGTACTTC. This codes for CAVQSYEQYF.

Worth noting for this clonotype: A much larger clone differs from this one at a single base, so this may be a read error. The J gene is TRBJ2-3, the V gene TRBV11-3; D perhaps matches TRBD1 (7 bases). V lost 5 bases, J lost 7 bases, and 13 bases lay in between. Looked up from germline, CDR1 is SGHNT and CDR2 is YENEEA. CDR3 size: 13 residues. The CDR3 is CASSPQGGNTQYF. The CDR3 region has the DNA TGTGCCAGCAGCCCCCAGGGGGGAAATACGCAGTATTTT.

In its sample, this clonotype was seen many times. This chain uses TRBV4-3 with TRBJ2-5; TRBD2 agrees at 7 bases. The CDR3 is made up of 18 amino acids. Germline lookup yields CDR1 LGHNA and CDR2 YSLEER. V gave up 0 bases and J gave up 5 bases; unmatched junction bases: 15. CDR3 sequence (DNA): TGCGCCAGCAGCCAAGATCTGCGAGAAACGGGAGGAGAGGAGACCCAGTACTTC. Its protein product is CASSQDLRETGGEETQYF.

This clonotype was counted many times. The CDR3 nucleotides are TGTGCCAGCTCTAGCGGGAGGACCGAGCAGTACTTC. This sequence encodes CASSSGRTEQYF. The rearrangement joins TRBV11-2 to TRBJ2-7, with 11 bases lining up with TRBD2. Germline CDR1 and CDR2: SGHAT and FQNNGV. The CDR3 length is 12 residues. Unmatched junction bases numbered 3, after V lost 8 bases and J lost 6 bases.

CDR3 bases: TGTGCCACCTCGGGACTAGCCTCCTACAATGAGCAGTTCTTC. It yields the protein CATSGLASYNEQFF. V is TRBV19 and J is TRBJ2-1; 9 bases align to TRBD2. Trimming removed 10 bases from V and 0 bases from J; junction bases left unmatched: 4. Germline assignment: CDR1 LNHDA and CDR2 SQIVND (reference sequence). The CDR3 is made up of 14 amino acids.